This T cell receptor beta chain was recorded in a study of blood T cell repertoires in COVID-19. Across the whole study: Sites across the United States, Italy and Spain contributed samples from acute and convalescent COVID-19.

Generated by immunoSEQ multiplex PCR, the TCRdb table keeps only in-frame clones and is missing some. The data contain around 160,000 clones, over 75% of them singletons. All enrollees were roughly 18 to 95 years old and from some 24 US areas. As for this clone: A read error may account for a junction end that differs from germline.

Specimen: PBMCs or T cells enriched from blood (not recorded which). The receptor's source is a man between 50 and 59 years old who had recovered from COVID-19.

CDR3 sequence (DNA): TGTGCCAGCAGTTACGGGGGGACTGAAGCTTTCTTC. Protein sequence: CASSYGGTEAFF. This chain links TRBV6-2 or TRBV6-3 with TRBJ1-1; maybe TRBD1 (5 bases). CDR1 and CDR2 from the germline V gene are MNHEY and SVGEGT. CDR3 size: 12 residues.